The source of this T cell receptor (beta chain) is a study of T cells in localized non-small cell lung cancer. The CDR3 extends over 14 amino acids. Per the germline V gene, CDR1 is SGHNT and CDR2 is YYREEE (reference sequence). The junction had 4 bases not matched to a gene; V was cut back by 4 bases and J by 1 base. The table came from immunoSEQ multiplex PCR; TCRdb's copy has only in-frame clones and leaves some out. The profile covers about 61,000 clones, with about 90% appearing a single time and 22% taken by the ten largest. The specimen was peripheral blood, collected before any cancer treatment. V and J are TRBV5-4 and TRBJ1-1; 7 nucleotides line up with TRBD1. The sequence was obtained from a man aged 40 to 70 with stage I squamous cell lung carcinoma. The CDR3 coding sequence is TGTGCCAGCAGCCGGGACAGCTCGAACACTGAAGCTTTCTTT. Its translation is CASSRDSSNTEAFF.